Below, 23 T cell receptor beta chains from the same sample are listed, as sequenced in a study of cytomegalovirus exposure and HLA in healthy donors (dated by TCRdb to the late 2010s). Preparation of the library involved the immunoSEQ multiplex PCR assay. For the multiplex PCR, a mixture combining 60 forward primers for TCR Vbeta segments and 13 reverse primers for TCR Jbeta segments was used. Sourced from immuneACCESS, this table was stored by TCRdb with only in-frame sequences that have V and J called. A share of the clones is absent; for the studies checked, an unresolved V gene accounts for under half, and the remainder has no known explanation. This sample is represented by some 200,000 clones; approximately 79% of them were singletons. Of the sample, approximately 0.22% falls within the top ten clones. The sequencing input was PBMCs. The receptors stem from a girl aged 2-10 years in good health and CMV-seronegative.

The chain recombines TRBV11-2 with TRBJ2-1; D is uncertain. With 5 bases removed from V and 8 bases from J, the gap between germline ends came to 25 bases. The CDR3 consists of 17 residues. Germline CDR1 and CDR2: SGHAT and FQNNGV. The CDR3 DNA is TGTGCCAGCAGCCCGGTGCGGCGGTCCCATACAATGGATGAGCAGTTCTTC. It codes for CASSPVRRSHTMDEQFF.

The chain combines TRBV6-1 with TRBJ1-4; TRBD1 might be the D (5 bases). Germline V lookup: CDR1 MNHNS, CDR2 SASEGT. Trimming stripped 6 bases from V and 10 bases from J, with 21 bases between. The CDR3 has 15 residues. CDR3 sequence (DNA): TGTGCCAGCAGGAGAAAAGGGCAGGGTATGGGAAAACTGTTTTTT. It is translated as CASRRKGQGMGKLFF.

This chain joins TRBV14 and TRBJ2-5, with D possibly TRBD1 on 5 matching bases. The CDR3 runs to 17 residues. Germline V gives CDR1 SGHDN, CDR2 FVKESK. V was shortened by 1 base and J by 4 bases, with 19 bases between the two germline ends. CDR3 sequence reads: CASSQGGARAARETQYF. As DNA, the CDR3 is TGTGCCAGCAGCCAAGGTGGGGCAAGGGCGGCACGAGAGACCCAGTACTTC.

This clone has a single count. The rearrangement joins TRBV29-1 to TRBJ1-1; 8 bases match TRBD1. The J segment lost 0 bases and the V segment lost 7 bases, leaving 7 bases of the junction unmatched. The V gene's germline CDR1 is SQVTM and CDR2 ANQGSEA. The CDR3 is 14 residues long. In DNA form, the CDR3 reads TGCAGCGCCCAACCAGGGGGCCTGAACACTGAAGCTTTCTTT. Its translation is CSAQPGGLNTEAFF.

The chain employs TRBV20-1 and TRBJ2-1; no clear D. From germline, CDR1 is DFQATT and CDR2 SNEGSKA (reference sequence). Trimming took off 8 bases at V and 8 bases at J, with 13 bases between the two ends. This CDR3 spans 11 amino acids. The CDR3: CSPLQVHEQFF. Written as DNA, the CDR3 is TGCAGTCCACTTCAGGTCCATGAGCAGTTCTTC.

This rearrangement joins TRBV4-2 to TRBJ2-7; 9 positions match TRBD2. CDR3 length equals 15 residues. V shed 0 bases, J shed 3 bases, and the junction held 3 bases outside the gene matches. Germline CDR1 and CDR2: LGHNA and YNFKEQ. Written as DNA, the CDR3 is TGTGCCAGCAGCCAAGATAGCGGGAGTATCTACGAGCAGTACTTC. Amino acids: CASSQDSGSIYEQYF.

The chain carries TRBV29-1 and TRBJ2-1, with no clear D. Germline V gene data show CDR1 as SQVTM and CDR2 as ANQGSEA. The V and J ends lost 3 bases and 0 bases respectively, with 12 bases between them. This CDR3 has 15 amino acids. This CDR3 reads CSVDRGGSSYNEQFF. The CDR3 coding sequence is TGCAGCGTTGATCGCGGCGGCAGCTCCTACAATGAGCAGTTCTTC.

This chain joins TRBV6-1 and TRBJ1-5; tentative D call: TRBD1 (6 bases). The CDR3 length is 13 residues. Trimming took off 5 bases at V and 4 bases at J, with 9 bases between the two ends. The V gene's germline CDR1 is MNHNS and CDR2 SASEGT. The CDR3 protein is CASSQQGNQPQHF. As DNA, the CDR3 is TGTGCCAGCAGTCAACAGGGTAATCAGCCCCAGCATTTT.

The chain has TRBV9 and TRBJ1-1; D is possibly TRBD1 (6 bases). The CDR3 is 14 amino acids. V was cut by 2 bases and J by 0 bases, with 8 bases left in between. Germline V gene lookup returns CDR1 SGDLS and CDR2 YYNGEE. CDR3 in amino acids: CASSVGTMNTEAFF. The CDR3 nucleotides are TGTGCCAGCAGCGTGGGGACAATGAACACTGAAGCTTTCTTT.

V usage is TRBV5-4 and J usage is TRBJ2-1, with 10 bases fitting TRBD2. Per germline, CDR1 SGHNT and CDR2 YYREEE (reference sequence). J was trimmed by 2 bases and V by 5 bases; bases with no gene match: 4. This CDR3 spans 15 amino acids. The DNA for the CDR3 is TGTGCCAGCAGAACAAGCGGGGGGGCCTACAATGAGCAGTTCTTC. It yields the protein CASRTSGGAYNEQFF.

The table lists this clone with a few counts. V and J are TRBV27 and TRBJ2-5; 10 bases map to TRBD2. V was clipped by 3 bases and J by 11 bases; unmatched bases: 12. This CDR3 spans 15 amino acids. The germline V gene encodes CDR1 MNHEY and CDR2 SMNVEV (reference sequence). The CDR3 DNA reads as TGTGCCAGCAGTTTTTTTTATCTAGCGGGAGTTGAGCAGTACTTC. This encodes CASSFFYLAGVEQYF.

The chain is built from TRBV7-9 and TRBJ2-7; the match to TRBD1 covers 8 bases. Looked up from germline, CDR1 is SEHNR and CDR2 is FQNEAQ (reference sequence). The CDR3 contains 14 residues. V was clipped by 5 bases and J by 2 bases; unmatched bases: 5. CDR3 in DNA: TGTGCCAGCAGCCCGGGACAGGCACCCTACGAGCAGTACTTC. Protein: CASSPGQAPYEQYF. The full variable domain, with the rest looked up from reference TRBV7-9 and TRBJ2-7, is DTGVSQNPRHKITKRGQNVTFRCDPISEHNRLYWYRQTLGQGPEFLTYFQNEAQLEKSRLLSDRFSAERPKGSFSTLEIQRTEQGDSAMYLCASSPGQAPYEQYFGPGTRLTVT.

V gene TRBV7-9 combines with J gene TRBJ1-1; 8 nucleotides line up with TRBD1. This CDR3 region has 17 residues. Germline V gives CDR1 SEHNR, CDR2 FQNEAQ (reference sequence). Losses at the gene ends were 1 base for V and 7 bases for J; bases not matched to a gene: 14. The CDR3 bases are TGTGCCAGCAGCTTAGGACAGGGGCCGGGCATTGAGGATGAAGCTTTCTTT. Translation: CASSLGQGPGIEDEAFF.

CDR3 loop: CASRTPGGYEQYF. The CDR3 DNA follows: TGTGCCAGCAGAACTCCCGGGGGATACGAGCAGTACTTC. This chain links TRBV6-5 with TRBJ2-7; TRBD2 might be the D (6 bases). CDR3 size: 13 residues. Germline loops: CDR1 MNHEY, CDR2 SVGAGI. Trimming removed 6 bases at V and 4 bases at J, with 13 bases between.

This sequence joins TRBV6-1 and TRBJ2-7; no definite D call. V lost 2 bases, J lost 6 bases, and 8 bases lay in between. CDR3 length equals 12 residues. CDR1 MNHNS and CDR2 SASEGT come from the germline V gene. The CDR3 bases are TGTGCCAGCAGTGAATTGGTCGGCGAGCAGTACTTC. Its translation: CASSELVGEQYF.

V usage is TRBV6-4 and J usage is TRBJ1-5; TRBD1 is a possible D gene (5 bases). CDR3 size: 17 residues. Per germline, CDR1 MRHNA and CDR2 SNTAGT. V dropped 11 bases and J dropped 4 bases, with 27 bases sitting between them. The CDR3 region is CAREQGPRVMRNQPQHF. The CDR3 DNA follows: TGTGCCCGGGAGCAGGGACCCCGTGTCATGAGGAATCAGCCCCAGCATTTT.

The chain combines TRBV19 with TRBJ1-1; 10 nucleotides agree with TRBD1. This CDR3 region has 13 residues. V was pared by 6 bases and J by 7 bases, with 5 bases of the junction left unmatched. CDR1 is LNHDA, CDR2 SQIVND, per germline (reference sequence). The CDR3 sequence is CASSPTGGGEAFF. As DNA, the CDR3 is TGTGCCAGTAGCCCGACAGGGGGCGGTGAAGCTTTCTTT.

This clone was observed once. V is TRBV6-4 and J is TRBJ2-3, with D perhaps TRBD1 (6 bases). CDR1 and CDR2 from the germline V gene are MRHNA and SNTAGT. Trimming left V 5 bases short and J 0 bases short, with 18 bases between. This CDR3 region has 17 residues. CDR3 loop: CASSQGSTVLSTDTQYF. The DNA for the CDR3 is TGTGCCAGCAGTCAGGGGTCTACCGTACTTAGCACAGATACGCAGTATTTT.

The chain employs TRBV5-6 and TRBJ2-5; D gene unclear. The DNA matches TRBJ2-7 better at its end, which makes the J call doubtful. Germline assignment: CDR1 SGHDT and CDR2 YYEEEE. This CDR3 spans 12 amino acids. Here the CDR3 DNA reads TGTGCCAGCAGCTTGGGAGTATACGAGCAGTACTTC. It yields the protein CASSLGVYEQYF.

The V and J genes are TRBV27 and TRBJ2-5; 14 bases match TRBD2. The J segment lost 3 bases and the V segment lost 2 bases, leaving 11 bases of the junction unmatched. The CDR3 spans 19 residues. CDR1 is MNHEY and CDR2 is SMNVEV in the germline V gene (reference sequence). The CDR3 loop reads CASSLSPRRLAGGEETQYF. The CDR3 nucleotides are TGTGCCAGCAGTTTAAGTCCCCGTCGACTAGCGGGAGGGGAAGAGACCCAGTACTTC.

The rearrangement uses TRBV18 and TRBJ2-7; 12 nucleotides line up with TRBD2. The CDR3 runs to 17 residues. Germline V CDR1 and CDR2: KGHSH, LQKENI. The V segment lost 1 base and the J segment 4 bases; nucleotides outside the gene matches: 8. As DNA, the CDR3 is TGTGCCAGCTCACCACGGGGTTTGGGACTAGCGGGTTACGAGCAGTACTTC. Its translation: CASSPRGLGLAGYEQYF.

V and J are TRBV10-2 and TRBJ1-1; 9 bases align to TRBD1. Germline V gives CDR1 WSHSY, CDR2 SAAADI. The J segment lost 3 bases and the V segment lost 6 bases, leaving 5 bases of the junction unmatched. The length of the CDR3 is 14 residues. The CDR3 bases are TGCGCCAGCAGACAGGGGGCGGGATACACTGAAGCTTTCTTT. The encoded protein is CASRQGAGYTEAFF.

J is TRBJ1-1 and V is TRBV5-1; 9 nucleotides line up with TRBD1. This CDR3 region has 15 residues. Germline-derived CDR1 and CDR2 are SGHRS and YFSETQ. Trimming cost V 2 bases and J 4 bases; bases outside gene matches: 6. The CDR3 protein is CASSFGQGKSTEAFF. CDR3 DNA: TGCGCCAGCAGCTTCGGACAGGGGAAGTCCACTGAAGCTTTCTTT.